Listed below are T cell receptor beta chains from one sample, sequenced in a study of cytomegalovirus exposure and HLA in healthy donors. The data were produced by immunoSEQ multiplex PCR, yet TCRdb's version contains in-frame clones alone and is incomplete. The sample includes 100,000 to 150,000 clones. The specimen was PBMCs. The receptors were gathered from a man younger than 30 in good health and CMV-seronegative. The CDR3 runs from the conserved cysteine through the conserved F or W. A D gene is named only where the DNA matches it firmly.

d_call j_call v_call cdr3_aa cdr3_nt
NA TRBJ2-7 TRBV6-5 CASSPTQGSSYEQYF TGTGCCAGCAGCCCTACACAGGGAAGCTCCTACGAGCAGTACTTC
NA TRBJ1-2 TRBV5-8 CASSARDIRWYGYTF TGTGCCAGCAGCGCCCGGGACATACGGTGGTATGGCTACACCTTC
NA TRBJ2-7 TRBV5-8 CASSPMGVPYEQYF TGTGCCAGCAGCCCTATGGGCGTCCCCTACGAGCAGTACTTC
NA TRBJ2-7 TRBV5-1 CASSLGGKTGEQYF TGCGCCAGCAGCTTGGGAGGAAAGACGGGCGAGCAGTACTTC
TRBD1 TRBJ2-7 TRBV19 CASTPGTGSYEQYF TGTGCCAGTACCCCTGGGACAGGCTCCTACGAGCAGTACTTC
NA TRBJ2-5 TRBV30 CAWSVLAGETQYF TGTGCCTGGAGTGTACTGGCGGGAGAGACCCAGTACTTC
NA TRBJ2-5 TRBV29-1 CSVVLDQETQYF TGCAGCGTTGTGTTAGACCAAGAGACCCAGTACTTC
NA TRBJ2-3 TRBV18 CASSQEDTQYF TGTGCCAGCTCCCAAGAGGATACGCAGTATTTT
TRBD1 TRBJ1-2 TRBV29-1 CSVTGEHYGYTF TGCAGCGTTACAGGGGAGCACTATGGCTACACCTTC
TRBD2 TRBJ2-3 TRBV10-3 CAGSQGLAGASTDTQYF TGTGCCGGCTCTCAAGGACTAGCGGGAGCAAGCACAGATACGCAGTATTTT
TRBD2 TRBJ2-3 TRBV5-1 CASSPPSGSTDTQYF TGCGCCAGCAGCCCCCCTAGCGGGAGCACAGATACGCAGTATTTT
NA TRBJ2-7 TRBV7-2 CASSLKSVFTYEQYF TGTGCCAGCAGCTTAAAGTCAGTCTTTACCTACGAGCAGTACTTC
TRBD1 TRBJ2-7 TRBV6-1 CASSPRQGVLNEQYF TGTGCCAGCAGTCCTAGACAGGGGGTACTCAACGAGCAGTACTTC
NA TRBJ1-6 TRBV29-1 CSARKEGAGSPLHF TGCAGCGCCAGAAAGGAGGGCGCGGGTTCACCCCTCCACTTT
TRBD2 TRBJ2-7 TRBV2 CARTKLAAYEQYF TGTGCCAGAACTAAACTAGCGGCCTACGAGCAGTACTTC
TRBD2 TRBJ2-1 TRBV4-1 CASSAPGLAGENEQFF TGCGCCAGCAGCGCTCCGGGACTAGCGGGAGAGAATGAGCAGTTCTTC
NA TRBJ1-4 TRBV19 CASSRRQDQKLFF TGTGCCAGTAGTAGGAGACAGGATCAAAAACTGTTTTTT
TRBD2 TRBJ2-1 TRBV6-4 CASSDLAGGYNEQFF TGTGCCAGCAGTGACCTAGCGGGAGGGTACAATGAGCAGTTCTTC
NA TRBJ2-5 TRBV7-9 CASSWRQQETQYF TGTGCCAGCAGCTGGAGACAGCAAGAGACCCAGTACTTC
NA TRBJ2-1 TRBV6-5 CASSYVGHSYNEQFF TGTGCCAGCAGTTACGTGGGACACTCCTACAATGAGCAGTTCTTC
TRBD2 TRBJ2-7 TRBV20-1 CSVGRAGEQYF TGCAGTGTGGGGAGGGCAGGGGAGCAGTACTTC
NA TRBJ2-7 TRBV7-9 CASSFERRGRRYEQYF TGTGCCAGCAGCTTTGAAAGACGTGGGCGGAGGTACGAGCAGTACTTC
TRBD1 TRBJ1-6 TRBV19 CASSISWAGGSPLHF TGTGCCAGTAGTATAAGCTGGGCAGGGGGTTCACCCCTCCACTTT
NA TRBJ1-3 TRBV30 CAWSVQDRRYGNTIYF TGTGCCTGGAGTGTGCAAGACAGGCGTTACGGAAACACCATATATTTT
NA TRBJ2-7 TRBV28 CASSLGRAPNEQYF TGTGCCAGCAGTTTGGGCAGGGCGCCCAACGAGCAGTACTTC
TRBD1 TRBJ1-5 TRBV28 CASSLGQAYSNQPQHF TGTGCCAGCAGTTTAGGACAGGCCTATAGCAATCAGCCCCAGCATTTT
TRBD1 TRBJ1-5 TRBV19 CASSIGDRGNQPQHF TGTGCCAGTAGTATCGGCGACAGGGGCAATCAGCCCCAGCATTTT
NA TRBJ1-3 TRBV9 CASSVAGSGNTIYF TGTGCCAGCAGCGTAGCAGGGTCGGGAAACACCATATATTTT
NA TRBJ2-5 TRBV18 CASSPKETQYF TGTGCCAGCTCACCCAAAGAGACCCAGTACTTC
TRBD2 TRBJ2-2 TRBV15 CATSRLTLAGVTGELFF TGTGCCACCAGCAGGTTAACTCTAGCGGGAGTCACCGGGGAGCTGTTTTTT
NA TRBJ2-7 TRBV7-2 CASSPEGWSSYEQYF TGTGCCAGCAGCCCAGAGGGCTGGAGCTCCTACGAGCAGTACTTC
NA TRBJ1-2 TRBV6-4 CASSDSGRNRYTF TGTGCCAGCAGTGACTCGGGCAGGAATCGATACACCTTC
NA TRBJ2-1 TRBV19 CASSIVMGGGGAERIQFF TGTGCCAGTAGTATAGTAATGGGAGGCGGGGGCGCAGAAAGGATTCAGTTCTTC
TRBD2 TRBJ2-3 TRBV27 CASSSQGLAGLDTQYF TGTGCCAGCAGTAGCCAAGGACTAGCGGGCCTAGATACGCAGTATTTT
NA TRBJ2-3 TRBV5-7 CASSLEQGCTDTQYF TGTGCCAGCAGCTTGGAGCAGGGATGCACAGATACGCAGTATTTT
NA TRBJ2-2 TRBV18 CASSPQGFGTGELFF TGTGCCAGCTCACCTCAGGGTTTTGGCACCGGGGAGCTGTTTTTT
TRBD1 TRBJ2-2 TRBV2 CASSTLTGGTGELFF TGTGCCAGCAGCACCCTGACAGGGGGGACCGGGGAGCTGTTTTTT
NA TRBJ2-7 TRBV28 CASSLGRGGGDF TGTGCCAGCAGTTTAGGCAGAGGCGGTGGTGACTTC
NA TRBJ2-5 TRBV7-7 CASSLAGRGVPQETQYF TGTGCTAGCAGCTTAGCTGGCCGGGGTGTACCTCAAGAGACCCAGTACTTC
TRBD2 TRBJ2-7 TRBV25-1 CASRGRGGQGEQYF TGTGCCAGCAGGGGACGGGGAGGGCAAGGCGAGCAGTACTTC
NA TRBJ2-7 TRBV6-1 CASSSPRGKSYEQYF TGTGCCAGCAGTTCCCCGAGGGGGAAGAGCTACGAGCAGTACTTC
NA TRBJ2-7 TRBV28 CASGDGGSPYEQYF TGTGCCAGCGGTGACGGAGGCTCTCCCTACGAGCAGTACTTC